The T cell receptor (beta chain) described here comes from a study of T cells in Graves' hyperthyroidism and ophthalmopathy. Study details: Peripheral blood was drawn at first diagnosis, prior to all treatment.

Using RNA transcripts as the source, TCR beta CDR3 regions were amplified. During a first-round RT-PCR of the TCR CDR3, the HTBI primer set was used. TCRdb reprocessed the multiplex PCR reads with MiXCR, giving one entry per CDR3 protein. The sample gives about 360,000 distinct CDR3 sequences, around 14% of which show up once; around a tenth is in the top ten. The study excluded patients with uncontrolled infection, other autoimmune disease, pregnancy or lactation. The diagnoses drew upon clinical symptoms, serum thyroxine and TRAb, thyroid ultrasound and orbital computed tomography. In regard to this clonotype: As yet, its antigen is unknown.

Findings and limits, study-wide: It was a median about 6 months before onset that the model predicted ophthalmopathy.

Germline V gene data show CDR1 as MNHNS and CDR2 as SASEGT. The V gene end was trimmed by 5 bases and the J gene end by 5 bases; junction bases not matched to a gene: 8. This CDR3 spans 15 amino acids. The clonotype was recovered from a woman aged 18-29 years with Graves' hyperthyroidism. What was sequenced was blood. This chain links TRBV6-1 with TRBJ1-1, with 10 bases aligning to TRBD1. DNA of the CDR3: TGTGCCAGCAGTCCCCGGACAGGGGGAGGAACTGAAGCTTTCTTT. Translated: CASSPRTGGGTEAFF.